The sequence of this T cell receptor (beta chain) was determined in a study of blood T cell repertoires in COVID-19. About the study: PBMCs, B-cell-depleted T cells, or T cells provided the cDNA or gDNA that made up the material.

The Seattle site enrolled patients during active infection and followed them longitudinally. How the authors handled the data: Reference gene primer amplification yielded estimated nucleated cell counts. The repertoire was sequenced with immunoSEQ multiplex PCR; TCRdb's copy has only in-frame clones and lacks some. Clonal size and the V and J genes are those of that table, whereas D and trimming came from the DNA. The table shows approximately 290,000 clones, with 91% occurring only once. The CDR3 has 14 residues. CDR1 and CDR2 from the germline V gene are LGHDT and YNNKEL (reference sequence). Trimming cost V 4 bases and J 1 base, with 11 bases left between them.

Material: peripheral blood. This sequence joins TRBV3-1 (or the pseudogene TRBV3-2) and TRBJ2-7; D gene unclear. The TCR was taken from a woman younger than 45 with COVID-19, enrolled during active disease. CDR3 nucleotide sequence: TGTGCCAGCAGCCCTCCGAGGTGGTCCTACGAGCAGTACTTC. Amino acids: CASSPPRWSYEQYF.